The 23 T cell receptor beta chains in this list originate from one sample, sequenced in a study of identical twins (dated by TCRdb to 2016 to 2017). Libraries were prepared through 5' RACE. For sequencing, an Illumina HiSeq 2000 was employed. TCRdb reprocessing: public reads trimmed at Q25 with fastp, clones called with MiXCR, in-frame beta chains kept. Each entry is one CDR3 protein sequence, shown with its most common DNA and genes. Counted in this sample were fewer than 550,000 distinct CDR3 sequences; approximately 16% of them appeared once. The top ten clones comprise roughly 0.43% of the sample. This sample also appeared in a second study, on yellow fever vaccine responses in identical twins.

Sequencing was done on a sample of CD4+ T cells sorted from blood. These TCRs come from a woman under 30 in good health.

There are many counts of this clonotype. The chain couples TRBV29-1 to TRBJ2-3, with 7 bases matching TRBD1. The CDR3 has 16 amino acids. The V segment lost 4 bases and the J segment 2 bases; nucleotides outside the gene matches: 12. The V gene's germline CDR1 is SQVTM and CDR2 ANQGSEA. The CDR3 here is CSVVVPLDRNTDTQYF. Written as DNA, the CDR3 is TGCAGCGTTGTAGTACCTTTGGACAGGAACACAGATACGCAGTATTTT.

This clonotype was counted between two and nine times. The chain combines TRBV27 with TRBJ2-3; 12 bases are shared with TRBD2. Germline values: CDR1 MNHEY, CDR2 SMNVEV (reference sequence). CDR3 length: 14 residues. Trimming removed 6 bases from V and 6 bases from J; junction bases left unmatched: 4. Written as DNA, the CDR3 is TGTGCCAGCAGATGGACTAGCGGGGATGATACGCAGTATTTT. This codes for CASRWTSGDDTQYF.

This sequence joins TRBV12-3 or TRBV12-4 and TRBJ2-3, with no clear D. The CDR3 has 13 residues. Trimming took 11 bases from V and 2 from J, leaving 14 bases between them. The CDR3 nucleotides are TGTGCCTGCATAAGGACCAACACAGATACGCAGTATTTT. Residues: CACIRTNTDTQYF.

This clonotype was detected a few times. The chain has TRBV12-3 or TRBV12-4 and TRBJ2-5, with 7 positions matching TRBD2. Losses at the gene ends were 5 bases for V and 1 base for J; bases not matched to a gene: 4. This CDR3 region has 14 residues. The CDR3 DNA reads as TGTGCCAGCAGTGATAGCGGGCTCCAAGAGACCCAGTACTTC. Translating it yields CASSDSGLQETQYF.

This clonotype was counted a single time. The V gene is TRBV7-9, the J gene TRBJ2-1, with 10 nucleotides matching TRBD1. The germline gives CDR1 SEHNR, CDR2 FQNEAQ (reference sequence). V gave up 5 bases and J gave up 8 bases; unmatched junction bases: 9. The CDR3 loop spans 15 amino acids. This chain's CDR3 is CASSPGTGDVDEQFF. CDR3 coding DNA: TGTGCCAGCAGCCCAGGGACAGGGGATGTGGATGAGCAGTTCTTC.

V is TRBV20-1 and J is TRBJ2-7; 7 bases fit TRBD1. Looked up from germline, CDR1 is DFQATT and CDR2 is SNEGSKA (reference sequence). Losses at the gene ends were 0 bases for V and 5 bases for J; bases not matched to a gene: 4. The CDR3 has 13 amino acids. CDR3 sequence reads: CSARDTGDHEQYV. The CDR3 DNA follows: TGCAGTGCTAGAGATACAGGGGACCACGAGCAGTACGTC.

Ten or more counts support this clonotype. This rearrangement joins TRBV12-3 or TRBV12-4 to TRBJ1-5, with 8 bases that match TRBD1. CDR3 length: 15 residues. V lost 5 bases and J lost 7; bases outside the gene matches: 10. CDR3 protein: CASSRTGTAGQPQHF. The CDR3, as DNA: TGTGCCAGCAGTCGGACAGGGACGGCCGGCCAGCCCCAGCATTTT.

The sample holds a few counts of this clonotype. The chain couples TRBV7-8 to TRBJ2-1; TRBD2 aligns across 8 bases. The CDR3 extends over 16 amino acids. CDR1 SGHVS and CDR2 FQNEAQ come from the germline V gene. J gave up 8 bases and V 0 bases, and 9 bases lay outside the gene matches. The CDR3 DNA is TGTGCCAGCAGCTTAGCGTTGCGGGAGGAGGTATATGAGCAGTTCTTC. It specifies CASSLALREEVYEQFF.

This clonotype was seen a few times. The rearrangement joins TRBV20-1 to TRBJ2-1; D unresolved. Germline CDR1 reads DFQATT; CDR2 reads SNEGSKA (reference sequence). CDR3 size: 11 residues. Trimming took off 1 base at V and 7 bases at J, with 5 bases between the two ends. The CDR3 reads CSARAVNEQFF. The DNA for the CDR3 is TGCAGTGCTAGAGCAGTGAATGAGCAGTTCTTC.

In this sample, this clonotype turned up a few times. The rearrangement links TRBV20-1 to TRBJ2-7; 8 bases agree with TRBD2. The V and J ends lost 2 bases and 4 bases, in that order; junction bases with no gene match: 4. The CDR3 totals 13 residues. Germline V gene data show CDR1 as DFQATT and CDR2 as SNEGSKA (reference sequence). CDR3 amino acids: CSARYLAGYEQYV. The CDR3 DNA reads TGCAGTGCTAGATACCTAGCGGGTTACGAGCAGTACGTC.

This clonotype was seen only a few times. The chain employs TRBV7-9 and TRBJ2-1; 10 bases line up with TRBD1. Per germline, CDR1 SEHNR and CDR2 FQNEAQ (reference sequence). The CDR3 is 15 residues long. V lost 3 bases and J lost 5; bases outside the gene matches: 4. The CDR3 DNA is TGTGCCAGCAGCTTGGGACAGGGGAGCAACAATGAGCAGTTCTTC. Its translation: CASSLGQGSNNEQFF.

This clonotype was seen repeatedly, ten times or more. The chain is built from TRBV3-1 and TRBJ2-3, with a possible D match to TRBD2 (5 bases). V lost 4 bases and J lost 5, with 13 bases in between. The CDR3 spans 14 residues. Germline CDR1 LGHDT, CDR2 YNNKEL (reference sequence). This chain's CDR3 is CASSPRPGLDTQYF. The DNA for the CDR3 is TGTGCCAGCAGCCCCCGACCCGGACTAGATACGCAGTATTTT.

This sequence joins TRBV29-1 and TRBJ1-1; 7 positions agree with TRBD1. The CDR3 spans 11 residues. The trim removed 6 bases at V and 11 bases at J, leaving 9 bases unmatched. Germline-derived CDR1 and CDR2 are SQVTM and ANQGSEA. CDR3: CSVRDRTMAFF. CDR3 coding DNA: TGCAGCGTCCGGGACAGAACGATGGCTTTCTTT.

The rearrangement links TRBV5-1 to TRBJ2-1, with 12 bases matching TRBD1. J gave up 8 bases and V 1 base, and 7 bases lay outside the gene matches. Germline assignment: CDR1 SGHRS and CDR2 YFSETQ. The CDR3 spans 16 residues. The CDR3 DNA sequence: TGCGCCAGCAGCTTGAGTAAGGGACAGGGGGCCCATGAGCAGTTCTTC. Its protein product is CASSLSKGQGAHEQFF. Together with reference TRBV5-1 and TRBJ2-1, the CDR3 gives the full variable domain: KAGVTQTPRYLIKTRGQQVTLSCSPISGHRSVSWYQQTPGQGLQFLFEYFSETQRNKGNFPGRFSGRQFSNSRSEMNVSTLELGDSALYLCASSLSKGQGAHEQFFGPGTRLTVL.

The chain combines TRBV28 with TRBJ2-5, with D hard to call. Trimming stripped 6 bases from V and 5 bases from J, with 16 bases between. The germline V gene encodes CDR1 MDHEN and CDR2 SYDVKM. CDR3 length equals 14 residues. This CDR3 reads CASSLYPLRETQYF. The CDR3, as DNA: TGTGCCAGCAGCCTATACCCCTTACGGGAGACCCAGTACTTC.

This clonotype was observed a handful of times. The J gene is TRBJ2-5, the V gene TRBV5-1, with a weak D call TRBD1 (7 bases). Germline V gene sequence: CDR1 SGHRS, CDR2 YFSETQ. V shed 4 bases and J shed 7 bases, with 23 bases lying between them. The CDR3 is 16 residues long. The CDR3 DNA reads as TGCGCCAGCAGCCCCGGAGGGACAGCCCCGACTTTGACCCAGTACTTC. Translated, it gives CASSPGGTAPTLTQYF.

This chain uses TRBV10-1 with TRBJ2-3; TRBD2 is a possible D gene (5 bases). The CDR3 covers 16 residues. The V and J ends lost 4 bases and 0 bases respectively, with 14 bases between them. Per the germline V gene, CDR1 is WNHNN and CDR2 is SYGVQD (reference sequence). CDR3 in amino acids: CASSGVPGTSTDTQYF. The CDR3 bases are TGCGCCAGCAGTGGAGTTCCGGGAACTAGCACAGATACGCAGTATTTT.

This sequence joins TRBV5-1 and TRBJ2-2; D is perhaps TRBD1 (6 bases). Trimming took 5 bases from V and 0 from J, leaving 11 bases between them. CDR1 is SGHRS and CDR2 is YFSETQ in the germline V gene. The CDR3 is made up of 15 amino acids. CDR3 region: CASSPRGTNTGELFF. As DNA, the CDR3 is TGCGCCAGCAGTCCCAGGGGAACGAACACCGGGGAGCTGTTTTTT.

The sample holds a few counts of this clonotype. The chain has TRBV2 and TRBJ1-1; D gene uncertain. Trimming removed 3 bases from V and 4 bases from J, with 3 bases in between. This CDR3 is built from 11 residues. From germline, CDR1 is SNHLY and CDR2 FYNNEI. DNA for the CDR3: TGTGCCAGCAGTGAGCCCACTGAAGCTTTCTTT. Amino acids: CASSEPTEAFF.

The rearrangement links TRBV3-1 to TRBJ2-7, with 7 positions matching TRBD1. The CDR3 runs 16 residues. CDR1 is LGHDT and CDR2 is YNNKEL in the germline V gene (reference sequence). V trimming: 0 bases; J trimming: 2 bases; junction bases outside the gene matches: 7. Here the CDR3 reads CASSQDLGQAAYEQYF. Written as DNA, the CDR3 is TGTGCCAGCAGCCAAGATTTAGGACAGGCGGCCTACGAGCAGTACTTC.

This CDR3 is CAISESLAASTDTQYF. CDR3 in DNA: TGTGCCATCAGTGAGTCTTTAGCGGCTAGCACAGATACGCAGTATTTT. This sequence joins TRBV10-3 and TRBJ2-3, with D perhaps TRBD2 (6 bases). The CDR3 is 16 amino acids. Trimming removed 0 bases from V and 0 bases from J, with 10 bases in between. In germline, CDR1 is ENHRY, CDR2 SYGVKD.

This clonotype has at least ten counts. The chain links TRBV12-3 or TRBV12-4 to TRBJ2-3; TRBD2 aligns across 7 bases. The CDR3 covers 13 residues. The ends lost 7 bases at V and 5 bases at J; junction bases unmatched: 6. The CDR3 region is CASTPGGIDTQYF. The CDR3 DNA follows: TGTGCCAGCACCCCGGGGGGTATAGATACGCAGTATTTT.

The rearrangement joins TRBV6-5 to TRBJ1-1; D remains unclear. Trimming took off 1 base at V and 7 bases at J, with 7 bases between the two ends. CDR1 and CDR2 (germline): MNHEY, SVGAGI. The CDR3 consists of 12 residues. CDR3 in DNA: TGTGCCAGCAGTTACTTCGGGTATGAAGCTTTCTTT. This encodes CASSYFGYEAFF.